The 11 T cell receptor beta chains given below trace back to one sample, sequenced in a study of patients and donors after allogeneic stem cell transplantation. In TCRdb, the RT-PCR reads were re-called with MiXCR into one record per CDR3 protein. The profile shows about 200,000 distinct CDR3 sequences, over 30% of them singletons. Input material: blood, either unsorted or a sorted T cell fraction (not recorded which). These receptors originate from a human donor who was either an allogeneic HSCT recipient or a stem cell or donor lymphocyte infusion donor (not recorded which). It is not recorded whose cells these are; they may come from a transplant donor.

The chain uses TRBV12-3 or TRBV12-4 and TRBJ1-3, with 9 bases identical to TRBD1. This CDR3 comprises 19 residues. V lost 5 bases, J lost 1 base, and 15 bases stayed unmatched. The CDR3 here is CASSPEGTGFVGSGNTIYF. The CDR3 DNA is TGTGCCAGCAGTCCAGAGGGGACAGGGTTCGTGGGATCTGGAAACACCATATATTTT.

The CDR3 reads CASSLMGQGVGYTF. The CDR3 nucleotides are TGCGCCAGCAGCTTGATGGGACAGGGTGTTGGCTACACCTTC. The V gene is TRBV5-1, the J gene TRBJ1-2, with 9 bases lining up with TRBD1. Germline CDR1 SGHRS, CDR2 YFSETQ. After removal of 1 base from V and 7 bases from J, the junction contained 5 bases not matched to a gene. There are 14 residues in the CDR3.

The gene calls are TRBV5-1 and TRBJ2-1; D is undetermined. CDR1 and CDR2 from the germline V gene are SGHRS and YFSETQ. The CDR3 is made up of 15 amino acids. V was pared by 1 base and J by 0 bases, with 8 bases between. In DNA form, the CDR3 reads TGCGCCAGCAGCTTGTCCGCAAGCTCCTACAATGAGCAGTTCTTC. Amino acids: CASSLSASSYNEQFF.

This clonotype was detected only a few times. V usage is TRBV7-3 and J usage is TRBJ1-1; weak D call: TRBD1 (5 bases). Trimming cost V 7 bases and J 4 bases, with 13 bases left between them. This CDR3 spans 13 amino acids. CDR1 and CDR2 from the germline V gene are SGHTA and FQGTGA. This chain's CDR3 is CASKVGAGTEAFF. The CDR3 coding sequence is TGTGCCAGCAAGGTAGGGGCGGGCACTGAAGCTTTCTTT.

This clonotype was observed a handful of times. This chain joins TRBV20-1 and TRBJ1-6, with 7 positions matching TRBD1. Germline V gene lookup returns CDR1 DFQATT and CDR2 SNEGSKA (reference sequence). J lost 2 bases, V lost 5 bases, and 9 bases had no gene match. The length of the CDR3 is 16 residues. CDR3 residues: CSAPHDRAAYNSPLHF. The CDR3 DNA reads TGCAGTGCTCCTCATGACAGGGCGGCCTATAATTCACCCCTCCACTTT.

The CDR3 DNA reads as TGTGCCAGCAGTGAAGTTAGGGGTCGGCGGAGAGGGGGCGCAGATACGCAGTATTTT. Protein sequence: CASSEVRGRRRGGADTQYF. V and J are TRBV25-1 and TRBJ2-3; 7 bases are a match to TRBD1. The germline V gene has CDR1 MGHDK and CDR2 SYGVNS. V shed 2 bases and J 4 bases; nucleotides not matched to a gene: 18. There are 19 residues in the CDR3. Together with reference TRBV25-1 and TRBJ2-3, the CDR3 gives the full variable domain: EADIYQTPRYLVIGTGKKITLECSQTMGHDKMYWYQQDPGMELHLIHYSYGVNSTEKGDLSSESTVSRIRTEHFPLTLESARPSHTSQYLCASSEVRGRRRGGADTQYFGPGTRLTVL.

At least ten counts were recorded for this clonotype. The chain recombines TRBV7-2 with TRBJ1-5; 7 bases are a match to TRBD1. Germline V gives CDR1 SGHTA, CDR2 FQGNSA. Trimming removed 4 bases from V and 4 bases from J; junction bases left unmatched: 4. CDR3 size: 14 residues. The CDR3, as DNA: TGTGCCAGCAGCTGGGGGACAGCTAATCAGCCCCAGCATTTT. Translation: CASSWGTANQPQHF.

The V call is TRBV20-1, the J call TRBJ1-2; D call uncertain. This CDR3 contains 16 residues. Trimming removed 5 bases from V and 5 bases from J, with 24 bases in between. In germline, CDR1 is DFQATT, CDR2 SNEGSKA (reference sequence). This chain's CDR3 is CSAHRHTAFYFYGYTF. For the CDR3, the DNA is TGCAGTGCTCATAGACACACAGCCTTCTACTTTTATGGCTACACCTTC.

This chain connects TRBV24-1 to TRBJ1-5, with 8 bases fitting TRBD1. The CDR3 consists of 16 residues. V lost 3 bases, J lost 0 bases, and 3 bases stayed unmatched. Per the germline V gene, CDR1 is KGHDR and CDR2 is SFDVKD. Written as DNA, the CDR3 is TGTGCCACCAGTGATCCACAGGGGGATAGCAATCAGCCCCAGCATTTT. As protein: CATSDPQGDSNQPQHF.

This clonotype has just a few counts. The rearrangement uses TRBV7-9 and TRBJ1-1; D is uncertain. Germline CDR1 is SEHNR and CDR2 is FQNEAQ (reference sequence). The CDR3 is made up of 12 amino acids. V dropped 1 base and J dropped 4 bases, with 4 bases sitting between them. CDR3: CASSLDFTEAFF. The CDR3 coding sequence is TGTGCCAGCAGCTTAGATTTCACTGAAGCTTTCTTT.

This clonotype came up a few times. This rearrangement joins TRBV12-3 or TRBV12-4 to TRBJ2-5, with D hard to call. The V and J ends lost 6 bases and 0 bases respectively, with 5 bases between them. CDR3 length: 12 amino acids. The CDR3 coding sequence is TGTGCCAGCAGGGTGTACCAAGAGACCCAGTACTTC. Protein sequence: CASRVYQETQYF.